The 10 T cell receptor beta chains given below trace back to one sample, sequenced in a study of T cell changes during pregnancy in multiple sclerosis. The protocol was immunoSEQ multiplex PCR, while the TCRdb copy is restricted to in-frame clones and leaves out a portion. Among roughly 40,000 clones listed, approximately 90% were seen once. Sequenced material: peripheral blood, taken before pregnancy. Receptors were obtained from a female donor with multiple sclerosis, enrolled in a pregnancy study.

The CDR3 is CASRAGGYSSEQYF. CDR3 coding DNA: TGCGCCAGCAGGGCAGGGGGCTATTCTTCCGAGCAGTACTTC. This sequence joins TRBV10-1 and TRBJ2-7, with 8 bases aligning to TRBD1. CDR1 is WNHNN, CDR2 SYGVQD, per germline (reference sequence). The J segment lost 6 bases and the V segment lost 6 bases, leaving 10 bases of the junction unmatched. This CDR3 has 14 residues.

The gene calls are TRBV2 and TRBJ2-1, with TRBD2 identical over 7 bases. The V segment lost 8 bases and the J segment 9 bases; nucleotides outside the gene matches: 4. CDR3 length: 11 residues. The germline V gene has CDR1 SNHLY and CDR2 FYNNEI. The CDR3 reads CASYAGAEQFF. The CDR3 nucleotides are TGTGCCAGCTACGCGGGAGCTGAGCAGTTCTTC.

The chain couples TRBV11-2 to TRBJ2-7; 11 bases are shared with TRBD1. This CDR3 is built from 17 residues. Germline V gene sequence: CDR1 SGHAT, CDR2 FQNNGV. V lost 5 bases, J lost 3 bases, and 12 bases stayed unmatched. The CDR3 loop reads CASSRMLGTGGFYEQYF. CDR3 bases: TGTGCCAGCAGCCGGATGCTAGGGACAGGGGGGTTCTACGAGCAGTACTTC.

The V call is TRBV6-4, the J call TRBJ2-5, with 10 positions matching TRBD2. CDR1 is MRHNA and CDR2 is SNTAGT in the germline V gene. Trimming took 5 bases from V and 3 from J; bases not matched to a gene: 6. CDR3 size: 15 residues. The DNA for the CDR3 is TGTGCCAGCAGTAGGCTAGCGGGAGAGAAAGAGACCCAGTACTTC. This translates into CASSRLAGEKETQYF.

The gene calls are TRBV7-2 and TRBJ2-1; weak D call: TRBD2 (6 bases). The ends were cut back, 8 bases at V and 8 bases at J, with 22 bases in the middle. There are 15 residues in the CDR3. CDR1 and CDR2 (germline): SGHTA, FQGNSA. The CDR3 coding sequence is TGTGCCAGCGGCTATAGCGGAAGGCGAAGGGATGAGCAGTTCTTC. The encoded protein is CASGYSGRRRDEQFF.

The V and J genes are TRBV13 and TRBJ2-7; TRBD1 matches 11 bases. The CDR3 contains 13 residues. CDR1 and CDR2 from the germline V gene are PRHDT and FYEKMQ (reference sequence). V lost 4 bases to trimming and J lost 7 bases; unmatched junction nucleotides: 3. In DNA form, the CDR3 reads TGTGCCAGCAGCTGGGACAGGGGGATTGAGCAGTACTTC. Residues: CASSWDRGIEQYF. The variable domain in full, completed from reference TRBV13 and TRBJ2-7, reads AAGVIQSPRHLIKEKRETATLKCYPIPRHDTVYWYQQGPGQDPQFLISFYEKMQSDKGSIPDRFSAQQFSDYHSELNMSSLELGDSALYFCASSWDRGIEQYFGPGTRLTVT.

This chain connects TRBV6-1 to TRBJ2-1; D is ambiguous. Germline V gene sequence: CDR1 MNHNS, CDR2 SASEGT. V was pared by 3 bases and J by 8 bases, with 14 bases between. The CDR3 spans 14 residues. For the CDR3, the DNA is TGTGCCAGCAGTGACGTCGACGGAGTTGATGAGCAGTTCTTC. Translating gives CASSDVDGVDEQFF.

The chain uses TRBV18 and TRBJ1-1, with D unclear. The CDR3 spans 14 residues. Germline V CDR1 and CDR2: KGHSH, LQKENI. The V gene lost 3 bases and the J gene lost 4 bases, with 12 bases spanning the gap. In nucleotides, the CDR3 is TGTGCCAGCTCACCCGATGGAGGGCCCACTGAAGCTTTCTTT. Translated: CASSPDGGPTEAFF.

This clone was seen only once. In the same sample, other DNA sequences code for this CDR3. The V gene is TRBV27, the J gene TRBJ1-1; the D gene is possibly TRBD1 (6 bases). Germline V gene data show CDR1 as MNHEY and CDR2 as SMNVEV (reference sequence). This CDR3 contains 14 residues. V lost 3 bases to trimming and J lost 3 bases, with 11 bases between them. The CDR3 spells CASSLQGSHTEAFF. CDR3 bases: TGTGCCAGCAGTTTGCAGGGGAGTCACACTGAAGCTTTCTTT.

The chain carries TRBV5-4 and TRBJ2-2; 9 nucleotides agree with TRBD1. V shed 1 base, J shed 8 bases, and the junction held 9 bases outside the gene matches. The germline V gene encodes CDR1 SGHNT and CDR2 YYREEE (reference sequence). The length of the CDR3 is 16 residues. The CDR3 DNA sequence: TGTGCCAGCAGCTTGTCTTCGACAGGGGGTGTGGGGGAGCTGTTTTTT. Translating gives CASSLSSTGGVGELFF.